This T cell receptor beta chain was identified in a study of long-term antiretroviral therapy in people with HIV. Study-wide results and limits: ART preceded a rise in diversity that nonetheless stayed lower than in transplant donor controls.

They ran version v3.0 of the immunoSEQ assay at survey level. Libraries were prepared by immunoSEQ multiplex PCR; TCRdb keeps only in-frame clonotypes and omits some of them. There are some 20,000 clones in the sample; approximately 90% occur only once, and about 9.3% lies in the top ten. Trimming pared 1 base from V and 6 bases from J, leaving 12 bases between. Germline values: CDR1 SGHAT, CDR2 FQNNGV. The length of the CDR3 is 14 residues. Regarding this clone: The antigen remains undetermined.

V usage is TRBV11-2 and J usage is TRBJ1-1, with D perhaps TRBD1 (5 bases). The source of this sequence is a woman aged 30 to 39 with HIV. The sample here was unsorted PBMCs, taken nearly 4.5 years before starting antiretroviral therapy. The CDR3 reads CASSLARGVAEAFF. In DNA form, the CDR3 reads TGTGCCAGCAGCTTAGCGAGAGGGGTAGCTGAAGCTTTCTTT.